This T cell receptor beta chain comes out of a study of beta chain features in type 1 diabetes. Whole-study context: Over 85,000,000 sorted cells were examined across all samples.

Via the markers CD45RO/CCR7/CD25/CD127/CD95/CD27, stem cell-like memory, regulatory, central memory and naive CD4+ cells were sorted. Expressed TCRB transcripts were sequenced, since all the RNA that had been isolated was reverse transcribed. Sequencing used immunoSEQ multiplex PCR; TCRdb keeps in-frame clones, though not all of them. The sample yields some 250,000 clones, roughly 13% seen once. Study-wide results and limits: Type 1 diabetes patients had moderately but significantly shorter TCRB CDR3s in all four CD4+ subsets. Researchers could not determine here whether HLA type influences TCRB rearrangement.

As for this clone: The antigen remains unidentified.

The CDR3 consists of 13 residues. With 0 bases removed from V and 8 bases from J, the gap between germline ends came to 10 bases. Looked up from germline, CDR1 is KGHSH and CDR2 is LQKENI. This TCR was sampled from a man under 40 with type 1 diabetes. The chain joins TRBV18 to TRBJ1-2; D may be TRBD1 (5 bases). The sequencing sample was made of naive CD4+ T cells from blood. Here the CDR3 reads CASSPPAGNGYTF. Written as DNA, the CDR3 is TGTGCCAGCTCACCACCGGCAGGGAACGGCTACACCTTC. The full variable domain, in which reference TRBV18 and TRBJ1-2 provide the parts outside the CDR3, is NAGVMQNPRHLVRRRGQEARLRCSPMKGHSHVYWYRQLPEEGLKFMVYLQKENIIDESGMPKERFSAEFPKEGPSILRIQQVVRGDSAAYFCASSPPAGNGYTFGSGTRLTVV.